This T cell receptor (beta chain) stems from a study of vaccination effects on CD4 cells after COVID-19. General observations from the study: Clones induced by infection and by vaccine showed marked clonal contraction late after vaccination.

Within the ViraFEST assay, antigen-specific CD4+ T cells underwent expansion with viral peptide pools prior to sequencing. An approximately 10-day culture period preceded the isolation of CD4+ T cells. Either the mRNA-1273 or the BNT162b2 vaccine was given to participants as two doses. In the cultures, half the medium was exchanged for IL-2 medium on days 3 and 7. This clone has just one count. The antigen is not known. Sequencing was performed with immunoSEQ multiplex PCR; in TCRdb, only in-frame clones are kept and a portion is missing. Of approximately 78,000 clones detected, around 80% appear once; the ten largest clones hold 0.95% to 1.5%. CDR1 is SGHRS and CDR2 is YFSETQ in the germline V gene. The CDR3 has 13 residues. Trimming at V came to 0 bases and at J to 7 bases, leaving 3 bases not matched to a gene.

This material consisted of CD4+ T cells from PBMCs cultured with HCoV-229E spike peptides, taken after COVID-19 vaccination. This sequence was found in a human donor who received a COVID-19 vaccine. The chain links TRBV5-1 to TRBJ1-2; 7 bases agree with TRBD1. The CDR3 coding sequence is TGCGCCAGCAGCTTGGAACAGGGGACTGGCTACACCTTC. The encoded protein is CASSLEQGTGYTF.